This TCR beta chain was sequenced in a study of control samples from healthy donors and cancer patients. CDR3 size: 15 residues. The germline V gene has CDR1 MNHNY and CDR2 SVGAGI (reference sequence). V lost 0 bases and J lost 11, with 19 bases in between. Using immunoSEQ multiplex PCR, the repertoire was profiled, and TCRdb retains in-frame clones only, with some absent. The table shows about 130,000 clones, with more than 80% occurring only once. This receptor was obtained from a man in his forties in good health. The sample was blood. The gene calls are TRBV6-6 and TRBJ1-1; no reliable D call. For the CDR3, the DNA is TGTGCCAGCAGTTACTCGGGTGCAGGACGAGTTGGGGCTTTCTTT. Amino acid sequence: CASSYSGAGRVGAFF.